The clone carrying this T cell receptor beta chain was seen repeatedly, ten times or more. This record belongs to a study of molecular identifiers for immune sequencing clone quantification. Whole-study context: Replicate experiments took RNA from around 18,000 or 91,000 naive CD8 cells, divided it five ways and sequenced four.

This CDR3 contains 15 residues. CDR1 LGHNA and CDR2 YSLEER come from the germline V gene. V shed 2 bases, J shed 4 bases, and the junction held 5 bases outside the gene matches. TCRdb processed the PCR reads anew with MiXCR; each CDR3 protein has one entry. The sample carries about 640,000 distinct CDR3 sequences, less than 20% recorded once. The sample comprised naive CD8+ T cells from blood, with Jurkat cell RNA spiked in. The subset here: FACS-sorted CD8+CD4-CCR7+CD45RA+ naive T cells. This chain uses TRBV4-3 with TRBJ2-7; 10 nucleotides align to TRBD2. This TCR was sampled from a human donor in good health. Some libraries in this study had Jurkat cell RNA spiked in. The CDR3 protein is CASSQRTSGLYEQYF. In DNA, the CDR3 is TGCGCCAGCAGCCAAAGGACTAGCGGACTTTACGAGCAGTACTTC.